This T cell receptor (beta chain) comes out of a study of cytomegalovirus exposure and HLA in healthy donors. This CDR3 spans 16 amino acids. J lost 6 bases, V lost 4 bases, and 7 bases had no gene match. CDR1 and CDR2 from the germline V gene are MDHEN and SYDVKM. Researchers ran the PCR with 60 Vbeta and 13 Jbeta primers. The table came from immunoSEQ multiplex PCR; TCRdb's copy has only in-frame clones and leaves some out. This sample's table reports some 55,000 clones. As regards this clone: The antigen remains undetermined.

Study observations and caveats: TCR sequences were mostly rare, though some public TCRs occurred in many donors.

Sequenced input: PBMCs. This clonotype originated in a woman aged 40-49 years in good health and CMV-seronegative. The chain uses TRBV28 and TRBJ2-4, with 12 bases that match TRBD2. CDR3 amino acids: CASSSSSGGGLNIQYF. The CDR3 DNA follows: TGTGCCAGCAGTTCCTCTAGCGGGGGGGGATTAAACATTCAGTACTTC.